Below, 18 T cell receptor beta chains from the same sample are listed, as sequenced in a study of control samples from healthy donors and cancer patients (dated by TCRdb to about 2020). Libraries were built with the immunoSEQ multiplex PCR assay. Imported from immuneACCESS, the table was reduced by TCRdb to in-frame sequences with V and J called. These copies leave out some clones; in studies compared against another copy, an unresolved V gene accounts for under half, and the cause of the remainder is not known. For this sample there are around 130,000 clones; approximately 89% appear just once. 8.6% of the sample is held by the ten biggest clonotypes. The sequencing input was blood. These receptors all come from a man aged 18 to 30 in good health.

CDR3 region: CASSLGQNPTDTQYF. CDR3 nucleotides: TGTGCCAGCAGCTTAGGACAGAACCCCACAGATACGCAGTATTTT. The chain carries TRBV7-9 and TRBJ2-3, with a possible D match to TRBD1 (5 bases). Trimming shortened V by 1 base and J by 2 bases, and 10 bases separated the two germline ends. The CDR3 spans 15 residues. CDR1 SEHNR and CDR2 FQNEAQ come from the germline V gene (reference sequence).

This chain joins TRBV5-4 and TRBJ2-3; TRBD1 agrees at 7 bases. This CDR3 comprises 15 residues. The V segment lost 2 bases and the J segment 0 bases; nucleotides outside the gene matches: 3. Germline V gene sequence: CDR1 SGHNT, CDR2 YYREEE (reference sequence). CDR3 sequence reads: CASSFKGASTDTQYF. The CDR3 DNA follows: TGTGCCAGCAGCTTCAAGGGGGCTAGCACAGATACGCAGTATTTT. Full variable domain (outside the CDR3, taken from reference TRBV5-4 and TRBJ2-3): ETGVTQSPTHLIKTRGQQVTLRCSSQSGHNTVSWYQQALGQGPQFIFQYYREEENGRGNFPPRFSGLQFPNYSSELNVNALELDDSALYLCASSFKGASTDTQYFGPGTRLTVL.

The chain carries TRBV9 and TRBJ1-6, with D unclear. The V end was cut by 3 bases, the J end by 6 bases, with 16 bases between. CDR1 is SGDLS, CDR2 YYNGEE, per germline. This CDR3 spans 16 amino acids. DNA of the CDR3: TGTGCCAGCAGCGCCGCGTCGGGCCCGTTTAATTCACCCCTCCACTTT. Translating it yields CASSAASGPFNSPLHF.

This rearrangement joins TRBV15 to TRBJ1-3; D gene unclear. There are 17 residues in the CDR3. CDR1 and CDR2 (germline): LNHNV, YYDKDF (reference sequence). The V end was cut by 0 bases, the J end by 2 bases, with 14 bases between. The CDR3 loop is CATSRDWGYSTGNTIYF. The CDR3 nucleotides read TGTGCCACCAGCAGAGATTGGGGTTACAGTACTGGAAACACCATATATTTT.

This clone was counted a single time. V usage is TRBV11-2 and J usage is TRBJ2-7; 7 positions match TRBD1. This CDR3 is built from 15 residues. Germline V gene sequence: CDR1 SGHAT, CDR2 FQNNGV. J gave up 1 base and V 3 bases, and 6 bases lay outside the gene matches. CDR3 loop: CASSLDRFSSYEQYF. The DNA for the CDR3 is TGTGCCAGCAGCTTGGACAGGTTTTCATCCTACGAGCAGTACTTC.

The V gene is TRBV7-2, the J gene TRBJ1-2; a possible D gene is TRBD1 (6 bases). Germline V lookup: CDR1 SGHTA, CDR2 FQGNSA. V was pared by 1 base and J by 5 bases, with 14 bases between. This CDR3 has 15 residues. CDR3 in DNA: TGTGCCAGCAGCTTAGTTGGCAGGGGCCCTTATGGCTACACCTTC. This codes for CASSLVGRGPYGYTF.

V is TRBV9 and J is TRBJ1-1; D not resolved. V lost 4 bases and J 2 bases, leaving 9 bases between the germline ends. This CDR3 spans 13 amino acids. Germline CDR1 SGDLS, CDR2 YYNGEE. CDR3 nucleotide sequence: TGTGCCAGCAGCCGAGCCCGTAACACTGAAGCTTTCTTT. It codes for CASSRARNTEAFF.

The chain uses TRBV6-5 and TRBJ2-5, with 7 bases fitting TRBD2. V dropped 7 bases and J dropped 5; count of bases not matched to a gene: 1. Germline CDR1 MNHEY, CDR2 SVGAGI. CDR3 length: 11 residues. The CDR3 reads CASTRGETQYF. CDR3 DNA sequence: TGTGCCAGCACGCGGGGGGAGACCCAGTACTTC.

This clone was found a few times. This chain links TRBV6-5 with TRBJ1-1, with TRBD1 identical over 9 bases. CDR3 length: 16 amino acids. Germline assignment: CDR1 MNHEY and CDR2 SVGAGI. Germline trimming cut 0 bases from V and 5 bases from J; bases unmatched to any gene: 7. CDR3 region: CASSYSRRQGDTEAFF. CDR3 sequence (DNA): TGTGCCAGCAGTTACTCCCGACGACAGGGGGATACTGAAGCTTTCTTT.

Regarding this clone: Other nucleotide sequences from this sample produce the same CDR3. The chain combines TRBV10-1 with TRBJ1-1, with D hard to call. The V gene lost 2 bases and the J gene lost 0 bases, with 4 bases spanning the gap. The CDR3 extends over 13 amino acids. The germline V gene encodes CDR1 WNHNN and CDR2 SYGVQD (reference sequence). Written as DNA, the CDR3 is TGCGCCAGCAGTGAGAACCTGAACACTGAAGCTTTCTTT. It translates to CASSENLNTEAFF.

V usage is TRBV5-1 and J usage is TRBJ1-2; D possibly corresponds to TRBD1 (5 bases). The CDR3 has 14 residues. V was cut by 7 bases and J by 4 bases, with 17 bases left in between. Germline V gives CDR1 SGHRS, CDR2 YFSETQ. The CDR3 nucleotides read TGCGCCAGCCAGCCACAGACAGATACCTATGGCTACACCTTC. Protein product: CASQPQTDTYGYTF.

This chain connects TRBV15 to TRBJ2-7; D may be TRBD1 or TRBD2 (6 bases each). Germline V lookup: CDR1 LNHNV, CDR2 YYDKDF (reference sequence). V was shortened by 5 bases and J by 2 bases, with 16 bases between the two germline ends. This CDR3 is 15 amino acids long. CDR3 amino acids: CATSENPGAAYEQYF. The DNA of the CDR3 is TGTGCCACCAGCGAGAATCCGGGGGCCGCCTACGAGCAGTACTTC. The variable domain in full, with the rest retrieved from reference TRBV15 and TRBJ2-7, is DAMVIQNPRYQVTQFGKPVTLSCSQTLNHNVMYWYQQKSSQAPKLLFHYYDKDFNNEADTPDNFQSRRPNTSFCFLDIRSPGLGDTAMYLCATSENPGAAYEQYFGPGTRLTVT.

The chain is built from TRBV11-2 and TRBJ1-2, with TRBD1 identical over 10 bases. J was trimmed by 4 bases and V by 3 bases; bases with no gene match: 11. The CDR3 consists of 17 residues. Germline-derived CDR1 and CDR2 are SGHAT and FQNNGV. CDR3 in amino acids: CASSLMGTGASIYGYTF. CDR3 sequence (DNA): TGTGCCAGCAGCTTGATGGGGACAGGGGCTTCTATCTATGGCTACACCTTC.

The rearrangement joins TRBV6-5 to TRBJ1-6; D perhaps matches TRBD1 (6 bases). Germline CDR1 is MNHEY and CDR2 is SVGAGI. The CDR3 is 14 amino acids. Trimming shortened V by 2 bases and J by 9 bases, and 11 bases separated the two germline ends. The CDR3 protein is CASSYRGAGSPLHF. CDR3 nucleotides: TGTGCCAGCAGTTACCGGGGGGCGGGTTCACCCCTCCACTTT.

V gene TRBV12-5 combines with J gene TRBJ1-1; unclear D gene. CDR1 is LGHNT, CDR2 FRNRAP, per germline. Trimming cost V 0 bases and J 1 base, with 6 bases left between them. CDR3 length equals 14 residues. The CDR3 here is CASGLVRGNTEAFF. CDR3 sequence (DNA): TGTGCTAGTGGTTTGGTACGGGGGAACACTGAAGCTTTCTTT.

This clone is a singleton in its sample. The chain couples TRBV6-1 to TRBJ1-2; D ambiguous. V was clipped by 1 base and J by 3 bases, with 6 bases between them. Germline CDR1 and CDR2: MNHNS and SASEGT. The CDR3 is 13 residues long. The CDR3 region has the DNA TGTGCCAGCAGTGAAGTGGAGTACTATGGCTACACCTTC. Amino acid sequence: CASSEVEYYGYTF.

CDR3 sequence (DNA): TGTGCCAGCAGTTTATCGTGGCTAGCGGGGGGGCTCCACAATGAGCAGTTCTTC. Residues: CASSLSWLAGGLHNEQFF. The chain has TRBV27 and TRBJ2-1; 12 bases are a match to TRBD2. This CDR3 spans 18 amino acids. The germline V gene has CDR1 MNHEY and CDR2 SMNVEV (reference sequence). V lost 0 bases, J lost 5 bases, and 8 bases stayed unmatched.

V is TRBV5-4 and J is TRBJ1-1; D is unclear. From germline, CDR1 is SGHNT and CDR2 YYREEE (reference sequence). V was clipped by 0 bases and J by 5 bases, with 14 bases between them. This CDR3 is 15 amino acids long. The chain's CDR3 is CASSLGVTLRTEAFF. CDR3 nucleotide sequence: TGTGCCAGCAGCTTGGGGGTTACTCTTCGAACTGAAGCTTTCTTT.